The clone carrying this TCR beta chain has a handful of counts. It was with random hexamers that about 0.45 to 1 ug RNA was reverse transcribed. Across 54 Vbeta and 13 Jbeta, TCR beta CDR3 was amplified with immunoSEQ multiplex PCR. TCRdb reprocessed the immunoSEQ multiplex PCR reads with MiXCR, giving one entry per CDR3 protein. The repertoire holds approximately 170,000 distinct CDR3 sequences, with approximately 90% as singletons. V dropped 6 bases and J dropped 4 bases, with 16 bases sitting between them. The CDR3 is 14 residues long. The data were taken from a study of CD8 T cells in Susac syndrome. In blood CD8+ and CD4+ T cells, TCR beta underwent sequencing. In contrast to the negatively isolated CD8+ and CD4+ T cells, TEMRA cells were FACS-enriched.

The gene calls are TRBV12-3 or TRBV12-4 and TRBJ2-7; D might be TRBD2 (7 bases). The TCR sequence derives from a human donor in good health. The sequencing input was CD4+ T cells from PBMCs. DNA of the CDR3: TGTGCCAGCAGCCCGAGGGGGGGCCAATACGAGCAGTACTTC. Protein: CASSPRGGQYEQYF.